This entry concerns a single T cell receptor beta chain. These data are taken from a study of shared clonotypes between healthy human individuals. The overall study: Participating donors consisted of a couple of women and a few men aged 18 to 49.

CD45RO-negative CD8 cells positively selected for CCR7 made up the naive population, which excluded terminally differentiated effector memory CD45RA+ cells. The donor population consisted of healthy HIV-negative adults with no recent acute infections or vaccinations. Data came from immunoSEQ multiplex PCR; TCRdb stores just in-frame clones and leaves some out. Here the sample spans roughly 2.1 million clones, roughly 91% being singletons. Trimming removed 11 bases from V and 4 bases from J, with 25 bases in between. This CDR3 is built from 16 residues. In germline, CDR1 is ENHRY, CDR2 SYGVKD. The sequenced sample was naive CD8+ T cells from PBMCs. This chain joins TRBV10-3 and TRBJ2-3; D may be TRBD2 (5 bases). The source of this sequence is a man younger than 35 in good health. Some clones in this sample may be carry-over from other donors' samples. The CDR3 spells CAGSRSWTEEADTQYF. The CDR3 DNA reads TGTGCCGGCTCCCGGTCCTGGACTGAGGAGGCAGATACGCAGTATTTT.